This is a list of T cell receptor beta chains from one sample in a study of cytomegalovirus exposure and HLA in healthy donors. Using immunoSEQ multiplex PCR, the repertoire was profiled, and TCRdb retains in-frame clones only, with some absent. The sample includes 70,000 to 80,000 clones. Sequencing was done on a sample of PBMCs. These receptors all stem from a man aged 35-49 years in good health and CMV-seronegative. CDR3s include the opening cysteine and the closing phenylalanine or tryptophan. A D gene is named only where the DNA matches it firmly.

v_gene	j_gene	d_gene	CDR3aa	CDR3nt
TRBV28	TRBJ1-2	-	CASSFNSNYGYTF	TGTGCCAGCAGTTTTAATTCTAACTATGGCTACACCTTC
TRBV6-5	TRBJ2-7	-	CASSYGAGFAYEQYF	TGTGCCAGCAGTTACGGGGCAGGTTTCGCCTACGAGCAGTACTTC
TRBV7-2	TRBJ2-3	-	CASSLGLGSDTQYF	TGTGCCAGCAGCTTAGGCCTAGGTTCAGATACGCAGTATTTT
TRBV7-3	TRBJ2-1	TRBD1	CASSLRQGVKDEQFF	TGTGCCAGCAGCCTCCGACAGGGGGTCAAGGATGAGCAGTTCTTC
TRBV6-5	TRBJ2-5	TRBD1	CASSYNGRGFETQYF	TGTGCCAGCAGTTACAACGGCAGGGGGTTCGAGACCCAGTACTTC
TRBV7-8	TRBJ2-1	TRBD2	CASSPRGRGYNEQFF	TGTGCCAGCAGCCCCCGGGGGAGGGGCTACAATGAGCAGTTCTTC
TRBV7-2	TRBJ1-3	TRBD1	CASSPQQGTGNTIYF	TGTGCCAGCAGCCCGCAACAGGGGACTGGAAACACCATATATTTT
TRBV27	TRBJ1-6	-	CASSLRQSNSPLHF	TGTGCCAGCAGTTTACGACAAAGTAATTCACCCCTCCACTTT
TRBV7-3	TRBJ2-7	TRBD1	CASSPGRGHYEQYF	TGTGCCAGCAGCCCTGGCAGGGGGCACTACGAGCAGTACTTC
TRBV19	TRBJ2-7	-	CAPEGDSYEQYF	TGTGCCCCTGAGGGGGACTCCTACGAGCAGTACTTC
TRBV12-5	TRBJ2-7	TRBD1	CASGFQTGKGEQYF	TGTGCTAGTGGTTTTCAGACAGGGAAGGGAGAGCAGTACTTC
TRBV11-2	TRBJ2-7	TRBD1	CASSHPGQGGEQYF	TGTGCCAGCAGCCACCCGGGACAGGGAGGCGAGCAGTACTTC
TRBV18	TRBJ2-3	TRBD2	CASSPAGGSRDTQYF	TGTGCCAGCTCACCCGCGGGGGGATCACGAGATACGCAGTATTTT
TRBV18	TRBJ2-7	TRBD1	CASSLDRMSSYEQYF	TGTGCCAGCTCGTTGGACAGGATGAGCTCCTACGAGCAGTACTTC
TRBV5-1	TRBJ1-1	-	CASSPDIFGEAFF	TGCGCCAGCAGCCCGGACATTTTCGGTGAAGCTTTCTTT
TRBV5-4	TRBJ2-1	-	CASSRQGGYYNEQFF	TGTGCCAGCAGCCGACAGGGAGGATACTACAATGAGCAGTTCTTC
TRBV6-5	TRBJ2-1	TRBD1	CASSPETGFDNEQFF	TGTGCCAGCAGTCCTGAGACAGGGTTTGACAATGAGCAGTTCTTC
TRBV27	TRBJ1-2	TRBD1	CASSPYRGTLLGYTF	TGTGCCAGCAGTCCTTACAGGGGCACGCTTTTGGGCTACACCTTC
TRBV1	TRBJ2-3	-	CTSSQEGVGTDTQYF	TGCACCAGCAGCCAAGAAGGGGTAGGCACAGATACGCAGTATTTT
TRBV7-2	TRBJ2-7	TRBD1	CASSGTGGSEQYF	TGTGCCAGCAGCGGGACAGGGGGCTCGGAGCAGTACTTC
TRBV5-6	TRBJ1-6	-	CASSLVGVNSPLHF	TGTGCCAGCAGCTTGGTAGGGGTTAATTCACCCCTCCACTTT
TRBV7-9	TRBJ1-1	TRBD1	CASSLATPGGDTEAFF	TGTGCCAGCAGCTTAGCTACCCCAGGGGGTGACACTGAAGCTTTCTTT
TRBV18	TRBJ1-3	-	CASSPSFGGDGNTIYF	TGTGCCAGCTCACCCTCTTTCGGGGGGGATGGAAACACCATATATTTT